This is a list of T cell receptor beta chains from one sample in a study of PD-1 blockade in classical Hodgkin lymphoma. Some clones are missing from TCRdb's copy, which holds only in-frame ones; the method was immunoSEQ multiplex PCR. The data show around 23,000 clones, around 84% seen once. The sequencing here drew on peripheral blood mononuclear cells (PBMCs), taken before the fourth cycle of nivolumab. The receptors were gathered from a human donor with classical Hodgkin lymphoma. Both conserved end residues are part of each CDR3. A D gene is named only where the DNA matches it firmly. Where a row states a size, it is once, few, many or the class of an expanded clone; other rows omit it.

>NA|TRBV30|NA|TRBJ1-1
TGTGCCTGGAGGGGATTCACGGGGTCTGAAGCTTTCTTT
CAWRGFTGSEAFF
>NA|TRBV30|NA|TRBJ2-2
TGTGCCTGGAAGAGGGACATTTCTTACACCGGGGAGCTGTTTTTT
CAWKRDISYTGELFF
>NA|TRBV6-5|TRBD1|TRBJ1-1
TGTGCCAGCAGTTCCCGGGACAGGTACATGGACACTGAAGCTTTCTTT
CASSSRDRYMDTEAFF
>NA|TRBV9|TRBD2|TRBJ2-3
TGTGCCAGCAGCCCAGGGACTATTTTGACAGATACGCAGTATTTT
CASSPGTILTDTQYF
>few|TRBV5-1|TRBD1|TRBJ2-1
TGCGCCAGCAGCTTTACCGGGACAGGGCACGATGAGCAGTTCTTC
CASSFTGTGHDEQFF
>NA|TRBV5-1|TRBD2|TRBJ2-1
TGCGCCAGCAGCTTTCCGACTAGCGGGGGGCGGTACAATGAGCAGTTCTTC
CASSFPTSGGRYNEQFF
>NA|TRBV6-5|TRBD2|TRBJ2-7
TGTGCCAGCAGTTACCGGGAGGGCCCTCAGGAGCAGTACTTC
CASSYREGPQEQYF
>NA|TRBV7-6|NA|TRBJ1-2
TGTGCCAGCAGCTTAGGAACTAATGGCTACACCTTC
CASSLGTNGYTF
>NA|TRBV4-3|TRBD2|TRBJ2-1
TGCGCCAGCAGTCGCGGCCAGCGGGAGTACACTGAGCAGTTCTTC
CASSRGQREYTEQFF
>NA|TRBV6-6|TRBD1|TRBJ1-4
TGTGCCAGCAGACTCAGGGGGAATAATGAAAAACTGTTTTTT
CASRLRGNNEKLFF
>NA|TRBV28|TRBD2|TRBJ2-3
TGTGCCAGCAGTTTAGCGGGAGGGCCGGCAAATACGCAGTATTTT
CASSLAGGPANTQYF
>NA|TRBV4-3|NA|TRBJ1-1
TGCGCCAGCAGCCAAGAGGGTCCTTACAGGGTTCGGACTGAAGCTTTCTTT
CASSQEGPYRVRTEAFF
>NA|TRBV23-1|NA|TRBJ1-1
TGCGCCAGCAGTCAATCACCCGTCGAAGCTTTCTTT
CASSQSPVEAFF
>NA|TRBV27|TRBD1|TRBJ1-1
TGTGCCAGCAGTTTGTACCCCCGACAGGGAGAGGACACTGAAGCTTTCTTT
CASSLYPRQGEDTEAFF
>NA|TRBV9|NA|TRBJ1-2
TGTGCCAGCAGCGTAGCCCCACTATCGGACTCTAACTATGGCTACACCTTC
CASSVAPLSDSNYGYTF
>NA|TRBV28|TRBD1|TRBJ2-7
TGTGCCAGCAGTTTAGACAGGGTCGGGTACGAGCAGTACTTC
CASSLDRVGYEQYF
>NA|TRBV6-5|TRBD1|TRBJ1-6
TGTGCCAGCAGTTCCCCCAGACAGGGAGGGCGATCACCCCTCCACTTT
CASSSPRQGGRSPLHF